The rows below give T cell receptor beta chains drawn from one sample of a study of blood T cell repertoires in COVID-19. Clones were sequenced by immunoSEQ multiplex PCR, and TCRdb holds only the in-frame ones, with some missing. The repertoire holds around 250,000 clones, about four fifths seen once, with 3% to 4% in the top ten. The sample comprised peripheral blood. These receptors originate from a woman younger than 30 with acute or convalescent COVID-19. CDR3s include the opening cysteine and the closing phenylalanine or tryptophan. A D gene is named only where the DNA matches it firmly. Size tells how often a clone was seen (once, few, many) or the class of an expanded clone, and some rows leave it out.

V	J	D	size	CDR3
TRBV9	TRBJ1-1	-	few	CASSVGGSDTEAFF
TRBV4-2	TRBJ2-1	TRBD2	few	CASSHQWTSDNEQFF
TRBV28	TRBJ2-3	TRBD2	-	CASSSPGLAGPTDTQYF
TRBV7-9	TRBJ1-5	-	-	CASSLASWPQHF
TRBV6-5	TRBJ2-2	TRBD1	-	CASRSGQMNTGELFF
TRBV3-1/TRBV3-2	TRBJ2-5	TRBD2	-	CASSQDEGLASETQYF
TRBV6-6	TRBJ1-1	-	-	CASSSRTVNTEAFF
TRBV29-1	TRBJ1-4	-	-	CSVEGATDNEKLFF
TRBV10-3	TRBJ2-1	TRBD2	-	CATQAGGPSYNEQFF
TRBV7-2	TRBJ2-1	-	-	CASSSRGGSYNEQFF
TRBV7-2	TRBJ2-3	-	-	CASSLWASHTQYF
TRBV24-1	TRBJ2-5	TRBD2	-	CATSVASGSGETQYF
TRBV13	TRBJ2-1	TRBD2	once	CASSSRLASNEQFF
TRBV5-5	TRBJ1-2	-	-	CASSPGQRMGYTF
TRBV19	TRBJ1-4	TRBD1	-	CASSISGQGDEKLFF
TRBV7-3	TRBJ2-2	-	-	CASSLIPSAGGGELFF
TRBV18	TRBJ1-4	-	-	CASSPGPRDEKLFF
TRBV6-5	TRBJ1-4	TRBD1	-	CASRVATGANEKLFF
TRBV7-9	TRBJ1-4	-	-	CASSSRERTNEKLFF
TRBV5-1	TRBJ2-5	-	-	CASSPDTAADQYF
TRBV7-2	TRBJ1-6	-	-	CASSRGVGSSYNSPLHF
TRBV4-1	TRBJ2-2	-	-	CASSQGAGTGELFF
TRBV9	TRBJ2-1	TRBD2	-	CASSPRLAGGYNEQFF
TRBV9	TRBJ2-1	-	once	CASSVGAALYNEQFF
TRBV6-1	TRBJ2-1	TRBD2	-	CASSEGTSGGDEQFF
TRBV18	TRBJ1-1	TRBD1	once	CASSPLTGEAFF
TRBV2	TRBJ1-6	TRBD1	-	CAETGDGDSPLHF